This T cell receptor beta chain was retrieved from a study of blood T cells in healthy people across ages. With a J-beta primer mix and a sample-barcoded 5' primer, a second PCR ran about 6 to 11 cycles. TCRdb reprocessed the 5' RACE reads via MiXCR and lists one record per CDR3 protein. The sample includes almost 300,000 distinct CDR3 sequences, roughly 26% of them seen just once. Points from the study as a whole: The recorded TCR beta diversity per million T cells decreased in a roughly linear manner with age. Estimated diversity that came from one million T cells was considered an underestimate. It was not possible, with unsorted PBMCs, to conclusively compare naive and antigen-experienced cells.

Germline CDR1 and CDR2: SGHTA and FQGTGA. This CDR3 contains 13 residues. The V and J ends lost 5 bases and 7 bases, in that order; junction bases with no gene match: 6. No fewer than 7 million PBMCs went into each sample. This clonotype has a handful of counts. The antigen is unknown. The chain uses TRBV7-3 and TRBJ2-7; 9 bases are a match to TRBD2. Sequenced sample: blood. The origin of this receptor is a woman aged 65 to 85 in good health. CDR3 DNA sequence: TGTGCCAGCAGCCCGGTAGCGGGAGCGGAGCAGTACTTC. Translation gives CASSPVAGAEQYF.